This paragraph reports one TCR beta chain. The data originate from a study of blood T cell repertoires in COVID-19. Only in-frame clones appear in the TCRdb table, and some are missing; sequencing was by immunoSEQ multiplex PCR. The table records 300,000 to 500,000 clones, 88% of them present only once. V gave up 4 bases and J gave up 4 bases; unmatched junction bases: 5. CDR1 and CDR2 from the germline V gene are SGHDT and YYEEEE. The CDR3 has 14 residues. Material: PBMCs or T cells enriched from blood (not recorded which). The chain combines TRBV5-6 with TRBJ2-7; TRBD1 agrees at 10 bases. This sequence originates from a woman aged 40 to 50 with acute COVID-19. CDR3 in DNA: TGTGCCAGCAGCCCGGGGACAGGGGTTTACGAGCAGTACTTC. Translating it yields CASSPGTGVYEQYF.